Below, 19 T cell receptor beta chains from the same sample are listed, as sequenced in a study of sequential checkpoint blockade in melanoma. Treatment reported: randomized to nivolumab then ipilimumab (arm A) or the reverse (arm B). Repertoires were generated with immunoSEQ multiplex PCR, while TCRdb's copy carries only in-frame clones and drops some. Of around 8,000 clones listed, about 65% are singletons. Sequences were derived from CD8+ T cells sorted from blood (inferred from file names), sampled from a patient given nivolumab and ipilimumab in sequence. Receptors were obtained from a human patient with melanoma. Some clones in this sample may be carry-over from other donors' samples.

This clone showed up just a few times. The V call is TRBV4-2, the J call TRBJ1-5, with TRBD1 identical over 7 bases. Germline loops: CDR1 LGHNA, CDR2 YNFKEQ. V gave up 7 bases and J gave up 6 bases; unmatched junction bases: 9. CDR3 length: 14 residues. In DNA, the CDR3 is TGTGCCAGCACAACTAGACAGGGCAGTCAGCCCCAGCATTTT. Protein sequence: CASTTRQGSQPQHF.

CDR3 amino acids: CASSPSGGLNTGELFF. CDR3 sequence (DNA): TGTGCCAGCAGCCCCAGCGGGGGGCTAAACACCGGGGAGCTGTTTTTT. V and J are TRBV7-3 and TRBJ2-2; TRBD2 aligns across 9 bases. V dropped 5 bases and J dropped 2; count of bases not matched to a gene: 6. Per the germline V gene, CDR1 is SGHTA and CDR2 is FQGTGA. The CDR3 extends over 16 amino acids.

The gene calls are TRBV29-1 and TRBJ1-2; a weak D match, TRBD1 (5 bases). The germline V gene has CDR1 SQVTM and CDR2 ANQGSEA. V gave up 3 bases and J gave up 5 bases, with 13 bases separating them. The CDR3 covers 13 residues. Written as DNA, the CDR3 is TGCAGCGTTGATAAGGGGATTAGTTATGGCTACACCTTC. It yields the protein CSVDKGISYGYTF.

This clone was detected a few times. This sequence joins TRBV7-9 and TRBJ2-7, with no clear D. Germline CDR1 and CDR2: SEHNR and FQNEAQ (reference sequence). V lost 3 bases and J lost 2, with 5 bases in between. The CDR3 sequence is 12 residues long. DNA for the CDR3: TGTGCCAGCAGCTTTGGAGCCTACGAGCAGTACTTC. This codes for CASSFGAYEQYF.

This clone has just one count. CDR3 nucleotide sequence: TGTGCCAGCAGCTTTGTAGGGAGTGGAAACACCATATATTTT. Amino acids: CASSFVGSGNTIYF. V is TRBV5-6 and J is TRBJ1-3; the D is unclear. Germline V CDR1 and CDR2: SGHDT, YYEEEE. The CDR3 spans 14 residues. V was clipped by 2 bases and J by 3 bases, with 9 bases between them.

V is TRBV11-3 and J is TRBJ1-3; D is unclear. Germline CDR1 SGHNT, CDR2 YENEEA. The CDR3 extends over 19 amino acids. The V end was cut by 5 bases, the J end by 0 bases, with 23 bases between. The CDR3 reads CASSLTGWRLGGSGNTIYF. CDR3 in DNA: TGTGCCAGCAGCCTTACGGGGTGGCGGCTAGGCGGCTCTGGAAACACCATATATTTT.

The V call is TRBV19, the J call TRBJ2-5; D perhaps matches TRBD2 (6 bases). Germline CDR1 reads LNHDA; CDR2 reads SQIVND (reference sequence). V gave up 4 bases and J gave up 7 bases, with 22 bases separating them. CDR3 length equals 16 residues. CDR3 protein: CASSTAAAGRSGTQYF. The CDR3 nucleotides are TGTGCCAGTAGTACCGCCGCCGCGGGAAGGAGCGGGACCCAGTACTTC.

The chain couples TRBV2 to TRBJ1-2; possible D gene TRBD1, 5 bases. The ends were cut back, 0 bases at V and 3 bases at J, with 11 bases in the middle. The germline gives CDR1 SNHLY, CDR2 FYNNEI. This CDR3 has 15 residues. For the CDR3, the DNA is TGTGCCAGCAGTGAAGCGTTTTTAGGGGACTATGGCTACACCTTC. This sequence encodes CASSEAFLGDYGYTF.

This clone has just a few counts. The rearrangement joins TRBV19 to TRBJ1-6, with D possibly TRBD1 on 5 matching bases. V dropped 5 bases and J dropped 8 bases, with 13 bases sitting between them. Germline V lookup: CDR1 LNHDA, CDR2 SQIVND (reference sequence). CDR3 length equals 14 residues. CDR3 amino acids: CASSGGTWYSPLHF. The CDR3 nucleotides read TGTGCCAGTAGTGGGGGGACTTGGTATTCACCCCTCCACTTT.

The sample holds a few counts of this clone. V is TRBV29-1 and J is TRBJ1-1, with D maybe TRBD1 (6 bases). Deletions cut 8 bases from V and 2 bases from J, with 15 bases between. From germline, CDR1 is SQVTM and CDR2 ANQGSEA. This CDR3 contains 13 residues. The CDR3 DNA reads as TGCAGCACTCACTCCGGGACAAACACTGAAGCTTTCTTT. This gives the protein CSTHSGTNTEAFF.

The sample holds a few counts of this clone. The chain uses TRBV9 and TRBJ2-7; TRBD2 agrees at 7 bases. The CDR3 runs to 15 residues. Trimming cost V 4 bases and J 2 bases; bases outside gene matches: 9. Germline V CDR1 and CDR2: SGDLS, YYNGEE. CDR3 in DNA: TGTGCCAGCAGCTCGGAGCGGGGTCCTACCTACGAGCAGTACTTC. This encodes CASSSERGPTYEQYF. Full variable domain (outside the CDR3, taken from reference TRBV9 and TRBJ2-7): DSGVTQTPKHLITATGQRVTLRCSPRSGDLSVYWYQQSLDQGLQFLIQYYNGEERAKGNILERFSAQQFPDLHSELNLSSLELGDSALYFCASSSERGPTYEQYFGPGTRLTVT.

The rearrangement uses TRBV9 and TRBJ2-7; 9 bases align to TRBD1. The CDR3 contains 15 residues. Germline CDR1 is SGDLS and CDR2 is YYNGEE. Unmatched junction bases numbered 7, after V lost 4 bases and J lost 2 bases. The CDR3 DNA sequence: TGTGCCAGCAGCCCACGACAGGGGGTCACCTACGAGCAGTACTTC. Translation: CASSPRQGVTYEQYF.

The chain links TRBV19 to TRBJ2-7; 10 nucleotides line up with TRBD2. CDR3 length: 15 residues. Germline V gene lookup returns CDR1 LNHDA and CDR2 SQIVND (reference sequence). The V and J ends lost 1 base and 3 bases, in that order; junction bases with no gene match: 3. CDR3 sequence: CASSIVLAGNYEQYF. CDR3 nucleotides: TGTGCCAGTAGTATAGTACTAGCGGGGAACTACGAGCAGTACTTC.

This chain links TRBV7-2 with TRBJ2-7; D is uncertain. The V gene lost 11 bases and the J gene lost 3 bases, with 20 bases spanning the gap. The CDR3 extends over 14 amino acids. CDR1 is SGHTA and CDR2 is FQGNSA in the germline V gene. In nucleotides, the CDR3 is TGTGCCTGGATTTTCCGGCGACTGGTCTACGAGCAGTACTTC. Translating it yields CAWIFRRLVYEQYF.

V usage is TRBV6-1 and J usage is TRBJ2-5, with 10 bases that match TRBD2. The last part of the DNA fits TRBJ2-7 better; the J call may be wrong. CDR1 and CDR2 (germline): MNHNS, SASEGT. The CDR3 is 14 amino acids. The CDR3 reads CASSPSGGHYEQYF. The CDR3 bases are TGTGCCAGCAGTCCTAGCGGGGGACATTACGAGCAGTACTTC.

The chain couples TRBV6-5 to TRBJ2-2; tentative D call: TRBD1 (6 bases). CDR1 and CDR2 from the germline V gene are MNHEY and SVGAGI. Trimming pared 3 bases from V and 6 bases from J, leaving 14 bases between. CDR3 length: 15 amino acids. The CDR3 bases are TGTGCCAGCAGTTATGGTAACAGGGCGGCCGGGGAGCTGTTTTTT. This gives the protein CASSYGNRAAGELFF.

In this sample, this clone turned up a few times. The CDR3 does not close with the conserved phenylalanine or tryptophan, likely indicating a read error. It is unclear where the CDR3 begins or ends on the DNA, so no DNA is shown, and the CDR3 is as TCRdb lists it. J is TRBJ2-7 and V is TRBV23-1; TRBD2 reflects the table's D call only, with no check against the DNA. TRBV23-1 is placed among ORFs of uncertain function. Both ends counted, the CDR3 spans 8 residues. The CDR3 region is CASSQSSL.

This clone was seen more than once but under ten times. The CDR3 reads CASRGSGSIFDQGYTF. The CDR3 DNA reads TGTGCCAGCAGGGGGTCAGGGTCCATATTTGATCAAGGCTACACCTTC. The chain joins TRBV28 to TRBJ1-2; TRBD1 is a possible D gene (5 bases). V lost 6 bases and J 8 bases, leaving 25 bases between the germline ends. The germline V gene encodes CDR1 MDHEN and CDR2 SYDVKM. The CDR3 has 16 amino acids.

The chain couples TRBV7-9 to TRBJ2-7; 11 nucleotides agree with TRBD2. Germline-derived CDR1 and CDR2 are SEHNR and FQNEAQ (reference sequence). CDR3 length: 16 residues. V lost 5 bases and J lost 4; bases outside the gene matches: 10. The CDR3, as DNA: TGTGCCAGCAGCCAGACAACTAGCGGGGGTCCGTACGAGCAGTACTTC. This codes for CASSQTTSGGPYEQYF. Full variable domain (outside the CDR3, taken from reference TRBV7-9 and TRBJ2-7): DTGVSQNPRHKITKRGQNVTFRCDPISEHNRLYWYRQTLGQGPEFLTYFQNEAQLEKSRLLSDRFSAERPKGSFSTLEIQRTEQGDSAMYLCASSQTTSGGPYEQYFGPGTRLTVT.